A selection of T cell receptor beta chains follows, all from one sample in a study of T cell responses to AZD1222 COVID-19 vaccine. Method: immunoSEQ multiplex PCR; TCRdb's copy keeps in-frame clones and lacks some. The data contain 95,000 to 100,000 clones, less than 95% of them singletons. The input for sequencing was peripheral blood, taken on day 0 of AZD1222 vaccination. These receptors were taken from an adult in good health. Both conserved end residues are part of each CDR3. D genes are given only for firm matches. A row's size may be missing; if present it is once, few, many or a size class.

v_call	d_call	clone_size	j_call	cdr3_nt	cdr3_aa
TRBV19	-	-	TRBJ1-6	TGTGCCAGTAGTACCCGGACCGAACAAGATAATTCACCCCTCCACTTT	CASSTRTEQDNSPLHF
TRBV7-8	-	-	TRBJ1-1	TGTGCCAGCAGCGCGAAACAGTCGAACACTGAAGCTTTCTTT	CASSAKQSNTEAFF
TRBV11-2	-	-	TRBJ2-3	TGTGCCAGCAGCTTTGCGAGCACAGATACGCAGTATTTT	CASSFASTDTQYF
TRBV15	TRBD1	-	TRBJ2-7	TGTGCCACCAGCGCCGGGACAGGGTACTCCTACGAGCAGTACTTC	CATSAGTGYSYEQYF
TRBV28	-	-	TRBJ1-4	TGTGCCAGCAAGGGGGCAACTAATGAAAAACTGTTTTTT	CASKGATNEKLFF
TRBV2	TRBD2	once	TRBJ2-2	TGTGCCAGCAGTGACGGGAGGACCGGGGAGCTGTTTTTT	CASSDGRTGELFF
TRBV5-4	-	-	TRBJ2-1	TGTGCCAGCAGCTTGGACGGGACACCCTACAATGAGCAGTTCTTC	CASSLDGTPYNEQFF
TRBV15	TRBD1	-	TRBJ2-2	TGTGCCACCAGCAGATGGGGACAGGGGGACACCGGGGAGCTGTTTTTT	CATSRWGQGDTGELFF
TRBV5-6	TRBD1	-	TRBJ2-7	TGTGCCAGCAGCCATTCCGGACAGGGAAGCTACGAGCAGTACTTC	CASSHSGQGSYEQYF
TRBV5-1	-	-	TRBJ1-2	TGCGCCAGCAGCTTGAGCGGGGGAGAAGTCTATGGCTACACCTTC	CASSLSGGEVYGYTF
TRBV14	TRBD1	-	TRBJ2-7	TGTGCCAGCAGCCCGGACAGGTACGAGCAGTACTTC	CASSPDRYEQYF
TRBV6-9	-	-	TRBJ2-5	TGTGCCAGCAGTTATTTAGATCGGGGGATGGAGACCCAGTACTTC	CASSYLDRGMETQYF
TRBV11-3	-	-	TRBJ1-6	TGTGCCCCCTGGGGGGGCGCGGAATCACCCCTCCACTTT	CAPWGGAESPLHF